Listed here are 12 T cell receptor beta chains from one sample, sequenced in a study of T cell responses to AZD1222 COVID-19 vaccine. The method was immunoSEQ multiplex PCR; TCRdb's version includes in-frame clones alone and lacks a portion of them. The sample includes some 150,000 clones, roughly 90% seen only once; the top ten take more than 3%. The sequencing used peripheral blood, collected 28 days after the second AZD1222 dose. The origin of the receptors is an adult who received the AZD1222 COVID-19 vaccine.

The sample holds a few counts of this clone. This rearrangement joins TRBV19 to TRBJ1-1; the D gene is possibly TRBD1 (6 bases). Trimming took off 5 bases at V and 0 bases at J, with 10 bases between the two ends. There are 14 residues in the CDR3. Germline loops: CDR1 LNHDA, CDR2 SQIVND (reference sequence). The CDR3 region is CASSATGLNTEAFF. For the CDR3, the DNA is TGTGCCAGTAGTGCGACAGGCCTGAACACTGAAGCTTTCTTT.

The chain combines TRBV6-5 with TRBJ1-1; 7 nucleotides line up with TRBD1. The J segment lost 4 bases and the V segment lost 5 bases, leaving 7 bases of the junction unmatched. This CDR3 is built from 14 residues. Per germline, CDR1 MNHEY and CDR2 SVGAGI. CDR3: CASSIDRAGTEAFF. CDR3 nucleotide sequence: TGTGCCAGCAGTATCGACAGGGCCGGCACTGAAGCTTTCTTT.

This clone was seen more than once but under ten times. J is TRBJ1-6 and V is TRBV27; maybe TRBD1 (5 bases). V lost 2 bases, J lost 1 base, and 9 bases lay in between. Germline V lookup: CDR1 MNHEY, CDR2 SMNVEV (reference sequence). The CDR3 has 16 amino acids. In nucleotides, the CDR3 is TGTGCCAGCAGTTTAGGGGCAGGGTCCTATAATTCACCCCTCCACTTT. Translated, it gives CASSLGAGSYNSPLHF.

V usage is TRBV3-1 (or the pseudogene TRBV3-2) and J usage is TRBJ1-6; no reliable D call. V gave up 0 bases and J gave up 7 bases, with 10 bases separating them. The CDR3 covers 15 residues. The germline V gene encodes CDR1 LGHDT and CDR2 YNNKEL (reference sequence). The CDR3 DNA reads TGTGCCAGCAGCCAAGATCACCAGCCAAATTCACCCCTCCACTTT. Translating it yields CASSQDHQPNSPLHF.

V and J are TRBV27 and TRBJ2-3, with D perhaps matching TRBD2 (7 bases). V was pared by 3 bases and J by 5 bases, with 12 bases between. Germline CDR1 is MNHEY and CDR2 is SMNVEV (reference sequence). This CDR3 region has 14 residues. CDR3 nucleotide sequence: TGTGCCAGCAGTTTTGGGGGGGCTATAGATACGCAGTATTTT. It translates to CASSFGGAIDTQYF.

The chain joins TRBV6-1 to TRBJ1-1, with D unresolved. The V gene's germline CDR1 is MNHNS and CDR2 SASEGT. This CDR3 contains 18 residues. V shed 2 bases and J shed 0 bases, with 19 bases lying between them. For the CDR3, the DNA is TGTGCCAGCAGTGAATCATCGGCCTACACGATTTTGAACACTGAAGCTTTCTTT. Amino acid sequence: CASSESSAYTILNTEAFF.

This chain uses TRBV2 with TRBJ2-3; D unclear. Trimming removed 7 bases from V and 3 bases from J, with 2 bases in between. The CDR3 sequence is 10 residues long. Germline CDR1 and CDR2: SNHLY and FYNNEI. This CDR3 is CASMTDTQYF. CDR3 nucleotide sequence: TGTGCCAGCATGACAGATACGCAGTATTTT.

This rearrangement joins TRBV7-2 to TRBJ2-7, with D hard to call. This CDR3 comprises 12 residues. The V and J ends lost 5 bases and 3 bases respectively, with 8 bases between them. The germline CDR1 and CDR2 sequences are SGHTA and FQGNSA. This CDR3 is CASSNINYEQYF. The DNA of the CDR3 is TGTGCCAGCAGCAACATTAACTACGAGCAGTACTTC. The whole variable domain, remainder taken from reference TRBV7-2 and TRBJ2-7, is GAGVSQSPSNKVTEKGKDVELRCDPISGHTALYWYRQSLGQGLEFLIYFQGNSAPDKSGLPSDRFSAERTGGSVSTLTIQRTQQEDSAVYLCASSNINYEQYFGPGTRLTVT.

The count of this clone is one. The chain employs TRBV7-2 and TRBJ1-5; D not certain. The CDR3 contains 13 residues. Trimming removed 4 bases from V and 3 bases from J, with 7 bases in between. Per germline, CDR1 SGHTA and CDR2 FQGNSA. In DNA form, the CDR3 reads TGTGCCAGCAGCTACGGGTTCAATCAGCCCCAGCATTTT. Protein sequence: CASSYGFNQPQHF.

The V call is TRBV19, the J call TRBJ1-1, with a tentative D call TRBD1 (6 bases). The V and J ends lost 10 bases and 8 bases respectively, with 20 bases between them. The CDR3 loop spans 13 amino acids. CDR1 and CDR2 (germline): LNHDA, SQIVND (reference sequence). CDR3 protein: CATLERTEAEAFF. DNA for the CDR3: TGTGCCACTCTAGAGAGGACAGAGGCCGAAGCTTTCTTT.

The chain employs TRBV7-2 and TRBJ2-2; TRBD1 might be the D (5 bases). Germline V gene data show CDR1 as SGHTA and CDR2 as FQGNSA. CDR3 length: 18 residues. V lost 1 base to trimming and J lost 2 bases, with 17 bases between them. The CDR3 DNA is TGTGCCAGCAGCTTAGTCCGGGTGGAAGGGGTAAACACCGGGGAGCTGTTTTTT. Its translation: CASSLVRVEGVNTGELFF.

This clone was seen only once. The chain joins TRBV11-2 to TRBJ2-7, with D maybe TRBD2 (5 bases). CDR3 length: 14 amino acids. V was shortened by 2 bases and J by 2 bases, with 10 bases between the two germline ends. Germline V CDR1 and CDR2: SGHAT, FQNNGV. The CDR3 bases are TGTGCCAGCAGCTTAACTGGACTCACCTACGAGCAGTACTTC. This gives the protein CASSLTGLTYEQYF.